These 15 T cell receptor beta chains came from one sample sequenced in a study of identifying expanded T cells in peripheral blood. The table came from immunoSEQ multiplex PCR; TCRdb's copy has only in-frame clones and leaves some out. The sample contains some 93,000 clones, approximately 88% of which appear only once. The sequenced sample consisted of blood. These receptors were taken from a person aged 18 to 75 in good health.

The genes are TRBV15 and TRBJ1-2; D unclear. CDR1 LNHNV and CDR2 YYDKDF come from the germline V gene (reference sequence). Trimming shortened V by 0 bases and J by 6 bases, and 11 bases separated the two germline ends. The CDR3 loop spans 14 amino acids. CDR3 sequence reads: CATSRDRKTHGYTF. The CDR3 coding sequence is TGTGCCACCAGCAGAGACAGGAAGACACATGGCTACACCTTC.

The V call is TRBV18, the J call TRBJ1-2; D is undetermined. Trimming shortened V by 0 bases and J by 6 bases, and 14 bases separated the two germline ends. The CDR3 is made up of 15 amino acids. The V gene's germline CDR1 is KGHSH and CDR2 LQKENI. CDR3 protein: CASSPPFSRSHGYTF. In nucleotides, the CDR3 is TGTGCCAGCTCACCACCGTTTAGCAGGAGTCATGGCTACACCTTC.

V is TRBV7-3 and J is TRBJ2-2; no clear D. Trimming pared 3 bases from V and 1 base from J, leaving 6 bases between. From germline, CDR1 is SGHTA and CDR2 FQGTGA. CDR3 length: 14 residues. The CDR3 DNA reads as TGTGCCAGCAGCTTTAACCAGAACACCGGGGAGCTGTTTTTT. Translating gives CASSFNQNTGELFF.

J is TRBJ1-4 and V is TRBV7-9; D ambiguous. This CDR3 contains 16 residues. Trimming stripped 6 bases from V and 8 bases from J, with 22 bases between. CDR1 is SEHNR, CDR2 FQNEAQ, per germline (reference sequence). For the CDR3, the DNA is TGTGCCAGCAGTCCAGGCAAGACGGCGGGAGGGGAAAAACTGTTTTTT. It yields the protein CASSPGKTAGGEKLFF.

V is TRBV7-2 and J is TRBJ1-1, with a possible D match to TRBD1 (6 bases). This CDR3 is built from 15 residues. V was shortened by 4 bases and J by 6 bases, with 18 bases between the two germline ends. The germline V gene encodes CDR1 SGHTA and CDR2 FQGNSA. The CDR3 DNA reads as TGTGCCAGCAGCTCAGGGGCAGCCCGGTGGGCTGAAGCTTTCTTT. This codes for CASSSGAARWAEAFF.

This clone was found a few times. This chain's CDR3 is CASSETGGRARPQHF. The CDR3 coding sequence is TGTGCCAGCAGTGAAACGGGTGGCAGGGCTCGGCCCCAGCATTTT. The chain joins TRBV2 to TRBJ1-5; D is possibly TRBD1 (5 bases). CDR1 and CDR2 from the germline V gene are SNHLY and FYNNEI. Trimming took 2 bases from V and 9 from J, leaving 17 bases between them. The CDR3 covers 15 residues.

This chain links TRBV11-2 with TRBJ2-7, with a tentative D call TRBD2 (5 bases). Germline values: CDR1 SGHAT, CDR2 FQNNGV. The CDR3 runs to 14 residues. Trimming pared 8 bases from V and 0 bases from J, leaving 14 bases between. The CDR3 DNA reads TGTGCCAGCTCCAGGTCCGGGAACTCCTACGAGCAGTACTTC. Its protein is CASSRSGNSYEQYF.

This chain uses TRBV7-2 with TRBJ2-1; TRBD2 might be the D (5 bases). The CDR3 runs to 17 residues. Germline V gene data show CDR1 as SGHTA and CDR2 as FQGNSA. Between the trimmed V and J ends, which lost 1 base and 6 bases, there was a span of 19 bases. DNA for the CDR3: TGTGCCAGCAGCTTAGGGGGAAGTCAGATTGGGAGCAATGAGCAGTTCTTC. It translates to CASSLGGSQIGSNEQFF.

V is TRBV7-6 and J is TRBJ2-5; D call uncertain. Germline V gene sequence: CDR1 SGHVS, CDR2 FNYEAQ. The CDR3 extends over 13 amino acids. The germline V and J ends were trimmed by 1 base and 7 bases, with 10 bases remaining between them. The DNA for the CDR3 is TGTGCCAGCAGCTTAGGGGTCTGGAGGACCCAGTACTTC. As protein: CASSLGVWRTQYF.

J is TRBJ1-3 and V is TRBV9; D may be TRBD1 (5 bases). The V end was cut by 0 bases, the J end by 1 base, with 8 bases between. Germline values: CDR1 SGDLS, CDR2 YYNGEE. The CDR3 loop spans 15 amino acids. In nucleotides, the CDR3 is TGTGCCAGCAGCGTAGCGGGGGTGTCTGGAAACACCATATATTTT. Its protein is CASSVAGVSGNTIYF. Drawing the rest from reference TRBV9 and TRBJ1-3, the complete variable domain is DSGVTQTPKHLITATGQRVTLRCSPRSGDLSVYWYQQSLDQGLQFLIQYYNGEERAKGNILERFSAQQFPDLHSELNLSSLELGDSALYFCASSVAGVSGNTIYFGEGSWLTVV.

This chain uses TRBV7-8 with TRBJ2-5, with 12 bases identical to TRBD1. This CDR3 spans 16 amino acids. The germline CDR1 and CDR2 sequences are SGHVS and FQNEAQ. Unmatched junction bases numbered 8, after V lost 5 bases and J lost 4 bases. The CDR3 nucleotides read TGTGCCAGCAGCAATTCGGGACAGGGGGCGCGAGAGACCCAGTACTTC. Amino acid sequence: CASSNSGQGARETQYF.

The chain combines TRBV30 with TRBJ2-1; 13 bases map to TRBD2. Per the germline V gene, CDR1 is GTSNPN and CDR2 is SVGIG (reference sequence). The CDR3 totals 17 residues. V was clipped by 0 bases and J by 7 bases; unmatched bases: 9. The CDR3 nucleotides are TGTGCCTGGAGTGTACTAAGGACTAGCGGGGGAAAGAATGAGCAGTTCTTC. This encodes CAWSVLRTSGGKNEQFF.

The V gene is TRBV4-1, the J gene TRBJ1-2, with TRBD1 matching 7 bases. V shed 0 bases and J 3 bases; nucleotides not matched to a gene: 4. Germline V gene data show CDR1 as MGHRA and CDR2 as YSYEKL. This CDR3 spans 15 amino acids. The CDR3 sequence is CASSQEPGGHYGYTF. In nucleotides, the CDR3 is TGCGCCAGCAGCCAAGAACCAGGGGGGCACTATGGCTACACCTTC.

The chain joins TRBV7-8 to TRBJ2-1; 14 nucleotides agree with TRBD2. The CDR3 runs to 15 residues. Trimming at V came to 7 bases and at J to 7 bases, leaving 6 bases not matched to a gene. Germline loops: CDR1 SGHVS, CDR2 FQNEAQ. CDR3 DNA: TGTGCCAGCACCTGGAGGACTAGCGGGGGGAATGAGCAGTTCTTC. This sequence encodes CASTWRTSGGNEQFF.

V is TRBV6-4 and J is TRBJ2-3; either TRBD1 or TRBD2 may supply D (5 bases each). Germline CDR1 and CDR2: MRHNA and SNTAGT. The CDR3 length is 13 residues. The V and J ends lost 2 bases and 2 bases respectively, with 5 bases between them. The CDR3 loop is CASSDGTTDTQYF. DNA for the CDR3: TGTGCCAGCAGTGACGGGACCACAGATACGCAGTATTTT.